The 28 T cell receptor beta chains listed next were all sequenced from one sample in a study of shared clonotypes between healthy human individuals (TCRdb year 2020). CD8 naive samples were CD45RO-negative cells positively selected for CCR7, giving a CD45RA+CCR7+ population that excluded TemRA cells. Receptors were amplified or captured by the immunoSEQ multiplex PCR assay. TCRdb took over this immuneACCESS table, retaining in-frame rearrangements with V and J assigned. Such tables are incomplete; in checked studies, under half of the missing clones stem from an unresolved V gene, and the remainder is unexplained. This sample gives about 2.2 million clones in total; more than 85% of them show up just once. The ten largest clones capture around 1.7% of the sample. Input material: naive CD8+ T cells from PBMCs. This specimen's cell subset or site label, per the study, means: CD45RA+CCR7+. All receptors come from a man between 18 and 35 years old in good health. Some clones in this sample may be carry-over from other donors' samples.

In its sample, this clone was seen once. The chain has TRBV5-1 and TRBJ2-1, with TRBD2 identical over 7 bases. Germline V CDR1 and CDR2: SGHRS, YFSETQ. V lost 2 bases, J lost 0 bases, and 5 bases stayed unmatched. The CDR3 length is 16 residues. CDR3 coding DNA: TGCGCCAGCAGCTTCTTCCTAGCGGCCTCCTACAATGAGCAGTTCTTC. As protein: CASSFFLAASYNEQFF.

This chain links TRBV5-1 with TRBJ2-7; 10 bases fit TRBD1. Per germline, CDR1 SGHRS and CDR2 YFSETQ. CDR3 length: 16 residues. J gave up 2 bases and V 3 bases, and 8 bases lay outside the gene matches. CDR3 in DNA: TGCGCCAGCAGCTGGGGTGACAGGGGGCTTACCTACGAGCAGTACTTC. This encodes CASSWGDRGLTYEQYF.

This chain connects TRBV9 to TRBJ2-3; the D is unclear. CDR1 SGDLS and CDR2 YYNGEE come from the germline V gene. This CDR3 region has 14 residues. V lost 6 bases and J lost 0, with 11 bases in between. For the CDR3, the DNA is TGTGCCAGCACCCCTGGCCTAAGCACAGATACGCAGTATTTT. This gives the protein CASTPGLSTDTQYF.

The genes are TRBV2 and TRBJ1-4, with a weak D call TRBD1 (5 bases). V was pared by 7 bases and J by 2 bases, with 17 bases between. The V gene's germline CDR1 is SNHLY and CDR2 FYNNEI. The CDR3 spans 16 residues. As DNA, the CDR3 is TGTGCCAGCACCCAGGGAAGCGTAAGGACTAATGAAAAACTGTTTTTT. Amino acid sequence: CASTQGSVRTNEKLFF.

This chain's CDR3 is CASSRIRTGTDTQYF. The CDR3 coding sequence is TGTGCCAGCAGCCGAATCCGGACAGGCACAGATACGCAGTATTTT. The genes are TRBV28 and TRBJ2-3; D might be TRBD1 (6 bases). The length of the CDR3 is 15 residues. Looked up from germline, CDR1 is MDHEN and CDR2 is SYDVKM. With 6 bases removed from V and 1 base from J, the gap between germline ends came to 14 bases. Combining the CDR3 with reference TRBV28 and TRBJ2-3 gives the whole variable domain DVKVTQSSRYLVKRTGEKVFLECVQDMDHENMFWYRQDPGLGLRLIYFSYDVKMKEKGDIPEGYSVSREKKERFSLILESASTNQTSMYLCASSRIRTGTDTQYFGPGTRLTVL.

Only one count was recorded for this clone. The chain joins TRBV4-1 to TRBJ1-2; D remains ambiguous. The germline V and J ends were trimmed by 0 bases and 11 bases, with 16 bases remaining between them. CDR1 is MGHRA and CDR2 is YSYEKL in the germline V gene. This CDR3 is 14 amino acids long. In DNA, the CDR3 is TGCGCCAGCAGCCAAGATTCCTTGGTAAGGAAATACACCTTC. This sequence encodes CASSQDSLVRKYTF.

The V and J genes are TRBV15 and TRBJ2-1; 8 nucleotides match TRBD1. The CDR3 loop spans 15 amino acids. Germline loops: CDR1 LNHNV, CDR2 YYDKDF (reference sequence). V lost 2 bases, J lost 1 base, and 1 base stayed unmatched. The CDR3 reads CATSRTGGSYNEQFF. The CDR3 region has the DNA TGTGCCACCAGCAGAACAGGGGGATCCTACAATGAGCAGTTCTTC.

This clone has only one observation. The gene calls are TRBV27 and TRBJ2-1; no firm D call. From germline, CDR1 is MNHEY and CDR2 SMNVEV (reference sequence). Between the trimmed V and J ends, which lost 3 bases and 1 base, there was a span of 4 bases. This CDR3 region has 13 residues. The CDR3 DNA reads TGTGCCAGCAGTTTTGTTTCCTACAATGAGCAGTTCTTC. It translates to CASSFVSYNEQFF.

The chain joins TRBV11-2 to TRBJ1-4; the D is unclear. The germline gives CDR1 SGHAT, CDR2 FQNNGV. This CDR3 contains 14 residues. V gave up 0 bases and J gave up 8 bases, with 10 bases separating them. The CDR3 DNA reads as TGTGCCAGCAGCTTAGATCGTCTGGGGGAAAAACTGTTTTTT. Protein product: CASSLDRLGEKLFF.

CDR3 bases: TGTGCCATCTCAGCGGGAGTTACCTACGAGCAGTACTTC. It is translated as CAISAGVTYEQYF. The rearrangement joins TRBV10-3 to TRBJ2-7; 8 positions match TRBD2. Germline CDR1 reads ENHRY; CDR2 reads SYGVKD. The CDR3 sequence is 13 residues long. V lost 8 bases to trimming and J lost 2 bases; unmatched junction nucleotides: 5.

In its sample, this clone was seen once. The genes are TRBV5-8 and TRBJ2-1; perhaps TRBD1 as D (5 bases). There are 15 residues in the CDR3. Trimming shortened V by 4 bases and J by 4 bases, and 15 bases separated the two germline ends. The germline gives CDR1 SGHTS, CDR2 YDEGEE. CDR3 DNA sequence: TGTGCCAGCAGCGGACCTCCGGACAAGTACAATGAGCAGTTCTTC. It encodes CASSGPPDKYNEQFF.

The V and J genes are TRBV4-3 and TRBJ2-6, with 8 nucleotides matching TRBD1. The CDR3 is 19 amino acids. Germline CDR1 LGHNA, CDR2 YSLEER. The V segment lost 1 base and the J segment 1 base; nucleotides outside the gene matches: 9. CDR3 amino acids: CASSQAPDREISGANVLTF. The CDR3 nucleotides read TGCGCCAGCAGCCAAGCCCCGGACAGGGAGATTTCTGGGGCCAACGTCCTGACTTTC.

This rearrangement joins TRBV27 to TRBJ1-2, with D possibly being TRBD1 (5 bases). Germline values: CDR1 MNHEY, CDR2 SMNVEV (reference sequence). V lost 3 bases, J lost 4 bases, and 12 bases lay in between. CDR3 length: 14 residues. CDR3 amino acids: CASSFAGGSYGYTF. For the CDR3, the DNA is TGTGCCAGCAGTTTTGCGGGGGGGAGCTATGGCTACACCTTC.

The chain carries TRBV9 and TRBJ2-7, with 10 bases lining up with TRBD1. Germline-derived CDR1 and CDR2 are SGDLS and YYNGEE. The V and J ends lost 2 bases and 2 bases, in that order; junction bases with no gene match: 4. This CDR3 comprises 15 residues. The CDR3 sequence is CASSVGTGVTYEQYF. CDR3 DNA sequence: TGTGCCAGCAGCGTCGGGACAGGGGTAACCTACGAGCAGTACTTC.

V and J are TRBV9 and TRBJ1-1; TRBD1 agrees at 7 bases. V dropped 4 bases and J dropped 2; count of bases not matched to a gene: 5. From germline, CDR1 is SGDLS and CDR2 YYNGEE. This CDR3 is 14 amino acids long. The CDR3 reads CASSPDRVNTEAFF. The CDR3 DNA sequence: TGTGCCAGCAGCCCCGACAGGGTCAACACTGAAGCTTTCTTT.

This chain uses TRBV5-1 with TRBJ2-2, with a tentative D call TRBD1 (6 bases). Deletions cut 1 base from V and 6 bases from J, with 13 bases between. This CDR3 comprises 15 residues. From germline, CDR1 is SGHRS and CDR2 YFSETQ. CDR3 residues: CASSLSGALAGELFF. The CDR3, as DNA: TGCGCCAGCAGCTTGTCAGGGGCGTTGGCCGGGGAGCTGTTTTTT. The whole variable domain, filled in from reference TRBV5-1 and TRBJ2-2, reads KAGVTQTPRYLIKTRGQQVTLSCSPISGHRSVSWYQQTPGQGLQFLFEYFSETQRNKGNFPGRFSGRQFSNSRSEMNVSTLELGDSALYLCASSLSGALAGELFFGEGSRLTVL.

The rearrangement uses TRBV28 and TRBJ2-7; D gene ambiguous. Germline loops: CDR1 MDHEN, CDR2 SYDVKM. The V end lost 3 bases, the J end lost 6 bases, and 12 bases lay between the germline ends. This CDR3 is built from 13 residues. The CDR3 sequence: CASSLWPFGEQYF. Here the CDR3 DNA reads TGTGCCAGCAGTTTGTGGCCGTTCGGCGAGCAGTACTTC.

The chain recombines TRBV29-1 with TRBJ2-1; D gene uncertain. The CDR3 covers 13 residues. Trimming pared 7 bases from V and 0 bases from J, leaving 10 bases between. The germline V gene encodes CDR1 SQVTM and CDR2 ANQGSEA. This CDR3 is CSALLSSYNEQFF. DNA for the CDR3: TGCAGCGCTCTCTTAAGCTCCTACAATGAGCAGTTCTTC.

The rearrangement joins TRBV27 to TRBJ1-5; perhaps TRBD1 as D (6 bases). The CDR3 totals 15 residues. The germline V and J ends were trimmed by 4 bases and 0 bases, with 10 bases remaining between them. The germline CDR1 and CDR2 sequences are MNHEY and SMNVEV (reference sequence). DNA for the CDR3: TGTGCCAGCAGTTCCCGACAGGTTAGCAATCAGCCCCAGCATTTT. This codes for CASSSRQVSNQPQHF.

The rearrangement joins TRBV25-1 to TRBJ1-1, with TRBD1 matching 8 bases. This CDR3 is built from 15 residues. Germline values: CDR1 MGHDK, CDR2 SYGVNS. The V segment lost 7 bases and the J segment 0 bases; nucleotides outside the gene matches: 7. The CDR3 protein is CASNRDRGLNTEAFF. The DNA of the CDR3 is TGTGCCAGCAACCGAGACAGGGGACTGAACACTGAAGCTTTCTTT.

The chain recombines TRBV28 with TRBJ2-7; 8 bases fit TRBD1. This CDR3 contains 15 residues. Germline-derived CDR1 and CDR2 are MDHEN and SYDVKM. V was clipped by 5 bases and J by 3 bases; unmatched bases: 9. CDR3 residues: CASSPGTGELYEQYF. CDR3 DNA sequence: TGTGCCAGCAGTCCCGGGACAGGCGAACTCTACGAGCAGTACTTC.

The chain joins TRBV9 to TRBJ2-6, with 7 positions matching TRBD1. With V trimmed by 3 bases and J by 4 bases, 4 bases remained unmatched. The germline gives CDR1 SGDLS, CDR2 YYNGEE. This CDR3 is 15 amino acids long. The CDR3 bases are TGTGCCAGCAGCGACAGGGGATCGGGGGCCAACGTCCTGACTTTC. It is translated as CASSDRGSGANVLTF. The complete variable domain, with remaining parts taken from reference TRBV9 and TRBJ2-6, reads DSGVTQTPKHLITATGQRVTLRCSPRSGDLSVYWYQQSLDQGLQFLIQYYNGEERAKGNILERFSAQQFPDLHSELNLSSLELGDSALYFCASSDRGSGANVLTFGAGSRLTVL.

V and J are TRBV10-3 and TRBJ2-2, with 7 nucleotides matching TRBD2. This CDR3 has 14 amino acids. The trim removed 2 bases at V and 6 bases at J, leaving 3 bases unmatched. CDR1 and CDR2 from the germline V gene are ENHRY and SYGVKD. CDR3 amino acids: CAISEPAGAGELFF. In DNA, the CDR3 is TGTGCCATCAGTGAGCCGGCGGGAGCCGGGGAGCTGTTTTTT.

The chain has TRBV15 and TRBJ2-2; 7 bases fit TRBD2. Germline CDR1 reads LNHNV; CDR2 reads YYDKDF (reference sequence). CDR3 length: 17 amino acids. Trimming cost V 2 bases and J 5 bases; bases outside gene matches: 11. Here the CDR3 reads CATSRPASGPLTGELFF. The CDR3 DNA follows: TGTGCCACCAGCAGACCCGCTAGCGGTCCCCTTACCGGGGAGCTGTTTTTT.

The chain uses TRBV5-1 and TRBJ2-3; tentatively, D is TRBD2 (5 bases). The CDR3 is made up of 15 amino acids. Germline lookup yields CDR1 SGHRS and CDR2 YFSETQ. V was trimmed by 3 bases and J by 2 bases, leaving 13 bases between them. The CDR3 nucleotides read TGCGCCAGCAGCTCTGTGAGCGGTAACACAGATACGCAGTATTTT. Its translation: CASSSVSGNTDTQYF.

This clone is a singleton in its sample. The chain joins TRBV4-1 to TRBJ2-5; TRBD2 might be the D (5 bases). The germline CDR1 and CDR2 sequences are MGHRA and YSYEKL. The CDR3 is made up of 14 amino acids. V was trimmed by 3 bases and J by 5 bases, leaving 13 bases between them. DNA of the CDR3: TGCGCCAGCAGCCACCGAGGGAGTGGGGAGACCCAGTACTTC. It yields the protein CASSHRGSGETQYF.

The rearrangement joins TRBV6-6 to TRBJ2-5; D may be TRBD1 (5 bases). Trimming cost V 6 bases and J 2 bases, with 13 bases left between them. Germline-derived CDR1 and CDR2 are MNHNY and SVGAGI (reference sequence). The CDR3 covers 14 residues. CDR3 sequence: CASSQDSLQETQYF. As DNA, the CDR3 is TGTGCCAGCAGCCAAGACAGCTTACAAGAGACCCAGTACTTC.

The genes are TRBV13 and TRBJ2-5; 9 nucleotides agree with TRBD1. Unmatched junction bases numbered 7, after V lost 3 bases and J lost 5 bases. The germline CDR1 and CDR2 sequences are PRHDT and FYEKMQ (reference sequence). The length of the CDR3 is 15 residues. CDR3 amino acids: CASSLWTGVGETQYF. In DNA form, the CDR3 reads TGTGCCAGCAGCTTGTGGACAGGGGTGGGTGAGACCCAGTACTTC.